The entry below describes one T cell receptor (beta chain). The antigen is undetermined. The PCR was carried out with 60 Vbeta primers and 13 Jbeta primers. TCRdb keeps only in-frame clones here, not all; method: immunoSEQ multiplex PCR. The sample has over 100,000 clones, 73% seen once. Trimming took 1 base from V and 1 from J; bases not matched to a gene: 1. Germline lookup yields CDR1 LGHNA and CDR2 YNFKEQ. The CDR3 has 15 amino acids. The source of the sample is a study of cytomegalovirus exposure and HLA in healthy donors. Findings and caveats of the study: Reports described diagnosis of cytomegalovirus status by the classifier as highly specific and sensitive. In an earlier analysis, about 87% or about 30%: the productive usage of most TCR beta V segments. Trimming of TCR beta V- and J-genes showed a link, identified in a later analysis, to a missense DCLRE1C variant. In a later analysis, at a false discovery rate of 0.05, roughly 18,000 TCR beta sequences were associated with HLA alleles.

The chain couples TRBV4-2 to TRBJ2-5; TRBD2 matches 9 bases. Material: PBMCs. The receptor comes from a middle-aged woman in good health and CMV-seropositive. The CDR3, as DNA: TGTGCCAGCAGCCAAGCGACTAGCGGCCAAGAGACCCAGTACTTC. It translates to CASSQATSGQETQYF.